This paragraph covers one T cell receptor beta chain sequence. The antigen it binds to is not known. HCMV serostatus was determined by detecting HCMV-specific IgG in serum with a commercial ELISA kit. Ficoll density gradient centrifugation was used to isolate peripheral blood mononuclear cells from blood. The instrument given in TCRdb is Illumina HiSeq 2000. TCR beta cDNA libraries were made by 5'RACE template switching that added a universal primer site and unique molecular identifiers. Synthesis of cDNA was primed from the TCR beta constant segment and was followed by two consecutive PCR amplification steps. The published analysis was carried out like this. MIGEC was used to demultiplex reads and group the reads by UMI, and MiTCR was used to assemble and quantify clonotypes. To exclude erroneous sequences, only TCR cDNA sequences supported by at least two reads were retained. The tcR package was used for downstream repertoire analysis, with clonotypes matched between fractions based on CDR3 nucleotide sequence plus V segment. VDJmatch was used to annotate antigen specificity against VDJdb, with one amino acid substitution in CDR3 permitted. TCRdb reprocessed the public reads and reports one entry per CDR3 protein sequence, without DNA. The V and J calls, along with clone size, are taken from TCRdb and not from the paper's own processing. For this sample, the table gives some 440,000 distinct CDR3 sequences. Clones ranked in the top ten supply roughly 1.4% of the sample.

The data were taken from a study of T cells expressing NK-cell markers (dated by TCRdb to about 2020). For the study in its entirety: In sorted CD3+CD56+NKG2C+, CD3+CD56+NKG2C- and CD3+CD56-NKG2C+ T-cell subsets from about 8 donors, TCR beta-chain repertoires were profiled. Among the eight sequenced donors, only one was HCMV-seronegative, while the other seven were HCMV-seropositive. The eight sequenced donors were randomly selected healthy volunteers, three men and five women. Libraries were sequenced as 2 x 150 bp reads on Illumina HiSeq 2000/2500, MiSeq or NextSeq.

General findings and caveats noted by the study authors: Those dominant clonotypes were again the most abundant among CD3+CD56-NKG2C+ cells in four donors, at about 25-65%. In six donors, the dominant CD3+CD56+NKG2C+ clonotypes were among the top 10 CD8+ clonotypes and accounted for about 1.0-7.5% of CD8+ T cells. It remained unclear whether the expanded NKG2C-expressing T cell clones were specific for HCMV antigens.

Sequencing was done on a sample of blood T cells: a sorted CD56 or NKG2C T cell subset, CD4+ or CD8+ T cells, or bulk PBMC T cells (not recorded which). The origin of this receptor is a woman between 45 and 65 years old in good health. Donor details come from another sample of the same person, matched by shared clones.

The CDR3 loop reads CATSSPRFRNEQFF. Recombination connected TRBV15 to TRBJ2-1. The CDR3, from cysteine to phenylalanine, totals 14 residues. Nucleotide data are not available. The germline V gene (reference sequence) supplies CDR1 LNHNV and CDR2 YYDKDF.